This TCR beta chain was recovered during a study of CD8 T cells in Susac syndrome. An input of about 0.45 to 1 ug of RNA was subjected to reverse transcription using random hexamers. Using its own MiXCR run on the immunoSEQ multiplex PCR reads, TCRdb lists one record per CDR3 protein. The table includes more than 150,000 distinct CDR3 sequences, roughly 95% detected once. V lost 6 bases and J 7 bases, leaving 12 bases between the germline ends. There are 12 residues in the CDR3. Sequencing input: CD4+ T cells from PBMCs. The chain is built from TRBV12-3 or TRBV12-4 and TRBJ2-5; D is perhaps TRBD1 or TRBD2 (5 bases each). The TCR was taken from a human donor with Susac syndrome. The CDR3 reads CASRAPGRTQYF. In DNA form, the CDR3 reads TGTGCCAGCAGGGCACCGGGGCGGACCCAGTACTTC.